The clone carrying this T cell receptor (beta chain) was counted only a few times. Its antigen is still unknown. Trimming took 6 bases from V and 4 from J, leaving 12 bases between them. The CDR3 is made up of 13 amino acids. CDR1 and CDR2 (germline): LGHNA, YSLEER. This entry is derived from a study of regulatory T cells in long-lasting Graves disease. Time point of the sample: persistent/refractory GD, antithyroid drugs over 5 years with positive TRAb. From PBMCs, RNA was extracted and then used to make the TCR library. The patients were drawn from one endocrinology department in Xi'an, China. In building TCR beta libraries, iRepertoire HTBI primers were used together with Arm-PCR of CDR3 regions. Authors' methods: Detected in the samples were over 55 TRBV and 14 TRBJ segments. TCRdb reanalysed the multiplex PCR reads using MiXCR and keeps one entry per CDR3 protein. TCRdb's processing, not the authors', yielded these V and J calls. The repertoire holds roughly 450,000 distinct CDR3 sequences, about 20% seen once, with approximately 14% in the top ten.

Study-level results: Thyroid tissue went unstudied; only peripheral blood was examined.

The chain has TRBV4-3 and TRBJ1-2; tentative D call: TRBD1 (6 bases). The input for sequencing was peripheral blood mononuclear cells (PBMCs), taken when the disease was refractory, from a patient treated with antithyroid drugs. The TCR originated in a female donor with Graves disease. CDR3: CASRPGATYGYTF. The CDR3 region has the DNA TGCGCCAGCAGACCAGGGGCTACCTATGGCTACACCTTC.